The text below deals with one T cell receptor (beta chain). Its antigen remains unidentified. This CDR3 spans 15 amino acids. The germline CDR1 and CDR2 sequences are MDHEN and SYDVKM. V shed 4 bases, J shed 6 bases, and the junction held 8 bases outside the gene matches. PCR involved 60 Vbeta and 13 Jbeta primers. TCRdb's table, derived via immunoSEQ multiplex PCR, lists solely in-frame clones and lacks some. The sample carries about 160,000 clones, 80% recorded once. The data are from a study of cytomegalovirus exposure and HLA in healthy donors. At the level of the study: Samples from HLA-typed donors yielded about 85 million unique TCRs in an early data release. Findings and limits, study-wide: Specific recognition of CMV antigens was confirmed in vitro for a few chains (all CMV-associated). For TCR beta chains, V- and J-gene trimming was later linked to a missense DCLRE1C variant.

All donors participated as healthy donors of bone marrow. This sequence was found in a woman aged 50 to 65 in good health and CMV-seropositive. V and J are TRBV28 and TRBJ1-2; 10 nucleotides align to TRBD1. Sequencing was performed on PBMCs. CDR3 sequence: CASSSGQGEVDGYTF. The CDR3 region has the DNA TGTGCCAGCAGTTCCGGACAGGGGGAAGTGGATGGCTACACCTTC.